This entry concerns a single T cell receptor (beta chain). Its antigen remains unknown. Using immunoSEQ multiplex PCR, the repertoire was profiled, and TCRdb retains in-frame clones only, with some absent. The repertoire holds more than 20,000 clones, 80% to 90% seen once, with around 25% in the top ten. This sample is part of a study of OX40 agonist ivuxolimab in advanced cancers. The wider study: Patients were over 65% male with ages roughly 20 to 80, mean 60. General study results and limits: At 0.1 to 3.0 mg/kg and by week 6, clonal expansion occurred in CD4+ and CD8+ blood T cells.

Unmatched junction bases numbered 9, after V lost 1 base and J lost 5 bases. The germline V gene has CDR1 SEHNR and CDR2 FQNEAQ (reference sequence). This CDR3 has 19 residues. J is TRBJ2-1 and V is TRBV7-9; 15 bases are a match to TRBD2. The starting material was CD4+ or CD8+ T cells sorted from blood, obtained in a trial of the OX40 agonist ivuxolimab. The receptor comes from an adult with an advanced solid tumor such as melanoma, head and neck, liver or kidney cancer. The CDR3 here is CASSLVGTSGRPFHNEQFF. The CDR3 nucleotides read TGTGCCAGCAGCTTAGTGGGGACTAGCGGGAGGCCCTTTCACAATGAGCAGTTCTTC.